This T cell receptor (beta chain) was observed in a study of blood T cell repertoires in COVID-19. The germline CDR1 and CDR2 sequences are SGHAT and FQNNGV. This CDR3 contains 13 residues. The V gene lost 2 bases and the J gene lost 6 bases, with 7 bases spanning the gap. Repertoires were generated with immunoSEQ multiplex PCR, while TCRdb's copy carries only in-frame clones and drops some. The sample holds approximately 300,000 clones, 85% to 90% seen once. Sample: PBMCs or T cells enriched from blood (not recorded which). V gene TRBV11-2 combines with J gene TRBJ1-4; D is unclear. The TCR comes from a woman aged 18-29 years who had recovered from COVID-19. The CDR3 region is CASSLTGYEKLFF. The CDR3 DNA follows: TGTGCCAGCAGCTTAACGGGGTATGAAAAACTGTTTTTT.